The entry that follows covers one TCR beta chain sequence. CDR3 size: 15 residues. V was trimmed by 1 base and J by 6 bases, leaving 12 bases between them. From germline, CDR1 is SGHTA and CDR2 FQGTGA. Sequencing used immunoSEQ multiplex PCR; TCRdb keeps in-frame clones, though not all of them. The sample yields about 51,000 clones, more than 70% seen once. The data were obtained in a study of OX40 agonist ivuxolimab in advanced cancers. Study-wide background: Patients received ivuxolimab, an agonistic anti-OX40 (CD134) antibody.

The receptor's source is an adult with an advanced solid tumor such as melanoma, head and neck, liver or kidney cancer. The input for sequencing was CD4+ or CD8+ T cells sorted from blood, taken in a trial of the OX40 agonist ivuxolimab. This sequence joins TRBV7-3 and TRBJ2-2, with D possibly being TRBD2 (7 bases). The chain's CDR3 is CASSLSAGASGELFF. As DNA, the CDR3 is TGTGCCAGCAGCTTAAGTGCGGGGGCATCCGGGGAGCTGTTTTTT.